This TCR beta chain was captured in a study of beta chain features in type 1 diabetes. Study information: Patients did not differ from healthy donors in age, gender or cell yield. Study-wide findings and caveats: For Type 1 diabetes patients, all four CD4+ subsets carried TCRB CDR3s that were moderately but significantly shorter. More deletions and fewer insertions at VDJ junctions were found in patients with type 1 diabetes.

Sequencing targeted expressed TCRB transcripts, as all isolated RNA had been reverse transcribed. Sequencing was performed with immunoSEQ multiplex PCR; in TCRdb, only in-frame clones are kept and a portion is missing. Altogether some 350,000 clones are present, 9.5% to 10% being singletons, with the ten largest covering about 0.6%. Germline-derived CDR1 and CDR2 are SGHTA and FQGNSA. Trimming left V 5 bases short and J 3 bases short, with 14 bases between. The CDR3 is 15 amino acids. This clone was seen at least ten times. Its target is unknown. This chain links TRBV7-2 with TRBJ2-1; maybe TRBD1 (6 bases). The sequence was obtained from a man aged 30-40 years with type 1 diabetes. Material: central memory CD4+ T cells from blood. The CDR3 bases are TGTGCCAGCAGCGCTACAGGGAAAGGCTACAATGAGCAGTTCTTC. Amino acids: CASSATGKGYNEQFF.